The 7 T cell receptor beta chains below all came from one sample that was sequenced in a study of blood T cell repertoires in COVID-19. The data were produced by immunoSEQ multiplex PCR, yet TCRdb's version contains in-frame clones alone and is incomplete. The table has 200,000 to 250,000 clones, roughly 80% seen once. Material for sequencing was peripheral blood. These receptors all come from a woman of 80 years or more with acute or convalescent COVID-19.

The V call is TRBV7-2, the J call TRBJ2-1; 8 bases are a match to TRBD1. The CDR3 is made up of 14 amino acids. V gave up 1 base and J gave up 5 bases; unmatched junction bases: 1. In germline, CDR1 is SGHTA, CDR2 FQGNSA. CDR3 region: CASSLETGDNEQFF. The CDR3 region has the DNA TGTGCCAGCAGCTTAGAGACAGGGGACAATGAGCAGTTCTTC.

J is TRBJ2-5 and V is TRBV18; perhaps TRBD2 as D (7 bases). CDR3 length: 15 amino acids. Trimming pared 10 bases from V and 4 bases from J, leaving 22 bases between. Per the germline V gene, CDR1 is KGHSH and CDR2 is LQKENI. Here the CDR3 DNA reads TGTGCCATCGTCCGGGGCGGGAGAGGGGGAGAGACCCAGTACTTC. This encodes CAIVRGGRGGETQYF. Supplemented by reference TRBV18 and TRBJ2-5, the full variable domain reads NAGVMQNPRHLVRRRGQEARLRCSPMKGHSHVYWYRQLPEEGLKFMVYLQKENIIDESGMPKERFSAEFPKEGPSILRIQQVVRGDSAAYFCAIVRGGRGGETQYFGPGTRLLVL.

The chain has TRBV7-2 and TRBJ2-5; 12 positions agree with TRBD1. With V trimmed by 3 bases and J by 5 bases, 7 bases remained unmatched. The CDR3 spans 16 residues. Germline loops: CDR1 SGHTA, CDR2 FQGNSA. CDR3 bases: TGTGCCAGCAGCTTTTCCGGGACAGGGGGCGGGGAGACCCAGTACTTC. Its translation: CASSFSGTGGGETQYF.

The chain has TRBV4-1 and TRBJ1-1; TRBD1 aligns across 12 bases. This CDR3 spans 15 amino acids. The V segment lost 4 bases and the J segment 5 bases; nucleotides outside the gene matches: 5. The germline V gene has CDR1 MGHRA and CDR2 YSYEKL. CDR3 nucleotide sequence: TGCGCCAGCAGCCCGGGACAGGGGGCAAAAACTGAAGCTTTCTTT. This sequence encodes CASSPGQGAKTEAFF.

This clone was found a few times. This rearrangement joins TRBV7-2 to TRBJ1-2, with D possibly TRBD1 on 6 matching bases. Germline lookup yields CDR1 SGHTA and CDR2 FQGNSA. The CDR3 loop spans 14 amino acids. V lost 6 bases and J 3 bases, leaving 14 bases between the germline ends. This CDR3 reads CASSSQGLDYGYTF. Here the CDR3 DNA reads TGTGCCAGCAGTTCCCAGGGGTTAGACTATGGCTACACCTTC.

This clone has only a few counts. The chain recombines TRBV19 with TRBJ2-5; possibly TRBD2 for D (6 bases). Trimming left V 3 bases short and J 4 bases short, with 9 bases between. CDR3 length equals 13 residues. Germline V gives CDR1 LNHDA, CDR2 SQIVND (reference sequence). CDR3 sequence: CASSMGGPETQYF. CDR3 nucleotide sequence: TGTGCCAGTAGTATGGGGGGACCAGAGACCCAGTACTTC.

The chain employs TRBV2 and TRBJ2-1; D is unclear. This CDR3 is built from 14 residues. Germline V gene data show CDR1 as SNHLY and CDR2 as FYNNEI. Trimming left V 2 bases short and J 6 bases short, with 11 bases between. The CDR3 bases are TGTGCCAGCAGTGAATGGAGCAGTCGCAATGAGCAGTTCTTC. It is translated as CASSEWSSRNEQFF.